One T cell receptor beta chain is described in this entry. Its antigen is undetermined. Trimming shortened V by 7 bases and J by 1 base, and 10 bases separated the two germline ends. Germline V gene sequence: CDR1 MDHEN, CDR2 SYDVKM. The CDR3 spans 13 residues. This record belongs to a study of blood T cells in healthy people across ages. Findings and limits, study-wide: With unsorted PBMCs, a conclusive comparison of naive versus antigen-experienced cells was not possible. With age, beta diversity per million T cells declined roughly linearly, significantly by approximately 41.

For the second PCR, which ran for about 6 to 11 cycles, a sample-barcoded 5' primer and a J-beta primer mix were used. Each of the cDNA molecules was tagged by a template-switch adaptor with 12 random nucleotides. Sequencing yielded, for each sample, at least 2.5 million paired-end reads carrying CDR3. One entry per CDR3 protein results from TCRdb running MiXCR on the 5' RACE reads. The table has about a million distinct CDR3 sequences, about 51% seen once. This chain links TRBV28 with TRBJ1-1; D possibly corresponds to TRBD1 (5 bases). The material sequenced was blood. The receptor comes from a woman aged 55-70 years in good health. The CDR3 protein is CASTSGGNTEAFF. The CDR3 nucleotides read TGTGCCAGCACCAGTGGGGGGAACACTGAAGCTTTCTTT.